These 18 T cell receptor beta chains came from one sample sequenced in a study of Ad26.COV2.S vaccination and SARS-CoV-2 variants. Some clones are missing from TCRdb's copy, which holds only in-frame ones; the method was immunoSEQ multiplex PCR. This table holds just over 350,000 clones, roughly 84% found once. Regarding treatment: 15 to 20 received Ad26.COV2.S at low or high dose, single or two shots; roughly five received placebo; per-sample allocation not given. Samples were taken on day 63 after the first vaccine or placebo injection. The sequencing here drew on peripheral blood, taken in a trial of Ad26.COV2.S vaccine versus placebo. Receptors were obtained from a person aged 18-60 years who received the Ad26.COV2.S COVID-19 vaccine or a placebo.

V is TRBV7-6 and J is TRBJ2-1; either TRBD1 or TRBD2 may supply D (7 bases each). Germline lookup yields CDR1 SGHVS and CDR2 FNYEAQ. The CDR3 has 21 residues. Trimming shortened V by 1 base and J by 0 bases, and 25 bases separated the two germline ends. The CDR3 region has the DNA TGTGCCAGCAGCTTAGTGACAGGGCGTCTAGCGGACCTAAGCTCCTACAATGAGCAGTTCTTC. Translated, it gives CASSLVTGRLADLSSYNEQFF. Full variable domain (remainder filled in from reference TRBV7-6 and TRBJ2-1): GAGVSQSPRYKVTKRGQDVALRCDPISGHVSLYWYRQALGQGPEFLTYFNYEAQQDKSGLPNDRFSAERPEGSISTLTIQRTEQRDSAMYRCASSLVTGRLADLSSYNEQFFGPGTRLTVL.

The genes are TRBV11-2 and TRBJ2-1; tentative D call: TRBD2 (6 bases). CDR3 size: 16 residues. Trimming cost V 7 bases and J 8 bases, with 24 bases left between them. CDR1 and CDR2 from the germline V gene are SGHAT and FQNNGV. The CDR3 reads CASIPRRGRERDEQFF. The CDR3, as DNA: TGTGCCAGCATTCCCAGGCGGGGACGGGAGAGGGATGAGCAGTTCTTC.

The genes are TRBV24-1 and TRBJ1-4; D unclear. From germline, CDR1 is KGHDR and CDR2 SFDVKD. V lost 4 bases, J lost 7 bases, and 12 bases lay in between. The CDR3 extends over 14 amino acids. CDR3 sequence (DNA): TGTGCCACCAGTGACCGGAGGGAGATTGAAAAACTGTTTTTT. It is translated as CATSDRREIEKLFF.

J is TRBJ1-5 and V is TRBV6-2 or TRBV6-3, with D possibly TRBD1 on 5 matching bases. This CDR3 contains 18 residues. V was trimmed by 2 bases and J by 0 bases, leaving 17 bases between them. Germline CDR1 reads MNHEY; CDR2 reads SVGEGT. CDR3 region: CASSYEPGKGDSNQPQHF. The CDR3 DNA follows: TGTGCCAGCAGTTACGAGCCAGGGAAGGGAGATAGCAATCAGCCCCAGCATTTT.

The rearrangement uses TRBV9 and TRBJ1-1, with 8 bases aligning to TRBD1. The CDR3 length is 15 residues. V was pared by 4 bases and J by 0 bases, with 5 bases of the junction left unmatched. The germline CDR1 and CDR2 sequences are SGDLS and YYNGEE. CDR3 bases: TGTGCCAGCAGCTCCCGGACAGGGATGAACACTGAAGCTTTCTTT. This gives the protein CASSSRTGMNTEAFF. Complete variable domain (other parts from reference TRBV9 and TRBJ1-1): DSGVTQTPKHLITATGQRVTLRCSPRSGDLSVYWYQQSLDQGLQFLIQYYNGEERAKGNILERFSAQQFPDLHSELNLSSLELGDSALYFCASSSRTGMNTEAFFGQGTRLTVV.

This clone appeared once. CDR3 amino acids: CASSQLGQLNYGYTF. The CDR3 DNA is TGTGCCAGCAGCCAGTTAGGACAGCTAAACTATGGCTACACCTTC. The chain is built from TRBV11-2 and TRBJ1-2; TRBD1 might be the D (6 bases). Germline assignment: CDR1 SGHAT and CDR2 FQNNGV. Trimming removed 5 bases at V and 2 bases at J, with 15 bases between. This CDR3 comprises 15 residues.

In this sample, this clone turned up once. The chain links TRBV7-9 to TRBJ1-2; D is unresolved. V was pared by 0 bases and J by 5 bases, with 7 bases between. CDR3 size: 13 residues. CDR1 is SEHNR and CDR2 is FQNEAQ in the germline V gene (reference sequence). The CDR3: CASSLASAYGYTF. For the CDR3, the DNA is TGTGCCAGCAGCTTAGCGTCAGCATATGGCTACACCTTC.

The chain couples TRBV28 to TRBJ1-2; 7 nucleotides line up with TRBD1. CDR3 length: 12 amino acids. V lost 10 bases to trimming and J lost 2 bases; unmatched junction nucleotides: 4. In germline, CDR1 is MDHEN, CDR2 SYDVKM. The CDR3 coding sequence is TGTGCCATCCTGGGACAGAACTATGGCTACACCTTC. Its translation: CAILGQNYGYTF.

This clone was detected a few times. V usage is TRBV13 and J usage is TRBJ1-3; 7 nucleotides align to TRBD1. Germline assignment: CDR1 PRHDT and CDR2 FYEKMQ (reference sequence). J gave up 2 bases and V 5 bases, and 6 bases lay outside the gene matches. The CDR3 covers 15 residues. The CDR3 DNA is TGTGCCAGCAGCGCAGGGGGTTCCGCTGGAAACACCATATATTTT. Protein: CASSAGGSAGNTIYF. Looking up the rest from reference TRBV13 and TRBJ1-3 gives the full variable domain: AAGVIQSPRHLIKEKRETATLKCYPIPRHDTVYWYQQGPGQDPQFLISFYEKMQSDKGSIPDRFSAQQFSDYHSELNMSSLELGDSALYFCASSAGGSAGNTIYFGEGSWLTVV.

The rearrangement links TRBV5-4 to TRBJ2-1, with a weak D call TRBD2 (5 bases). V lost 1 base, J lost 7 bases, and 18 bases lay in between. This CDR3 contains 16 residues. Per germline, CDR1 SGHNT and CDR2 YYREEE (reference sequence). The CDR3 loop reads CASSLNGKLGGNEQFF. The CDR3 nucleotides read TGTGCCAGCAGCTTGAACGGGAAGCTTGGCGGGAATGAGCAGTTCTTC.

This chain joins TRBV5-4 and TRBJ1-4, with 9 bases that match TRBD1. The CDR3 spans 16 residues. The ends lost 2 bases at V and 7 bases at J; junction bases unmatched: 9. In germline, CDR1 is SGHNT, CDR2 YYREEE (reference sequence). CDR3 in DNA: TGTGCCAGCAGCTTCCATACAGGGGGCGGAATTGAAAAACTGTTTTTT. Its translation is CASSFHTGGGIEKLFF.

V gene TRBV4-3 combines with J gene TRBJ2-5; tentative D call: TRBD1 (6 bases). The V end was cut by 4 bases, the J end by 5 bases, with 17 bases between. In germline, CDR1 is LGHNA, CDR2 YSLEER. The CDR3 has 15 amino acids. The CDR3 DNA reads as TGCGCCAGCAGCCCTGGACAGCTCCGAGGGGAGACCCAGTACTTC. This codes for CASSPGQLRGETQYF.

CDR3 bases: TGTGCCAGCAGCCAACTAGCGGGAGAACCCGAGCAGTACTTC. Encoded protein: CASSQLAGEPEQYF. The chain carries TRBV14 and TRBJ2-7; TRBD2 aligns across 10 bases. J was trimmed by 6 bases and V by 2 bases; bases with no gene match: 4. The CDR3 sequence is 14 residues long. The germline V gene encodes CDR1 SGHDN and CDR2 FVKESK.

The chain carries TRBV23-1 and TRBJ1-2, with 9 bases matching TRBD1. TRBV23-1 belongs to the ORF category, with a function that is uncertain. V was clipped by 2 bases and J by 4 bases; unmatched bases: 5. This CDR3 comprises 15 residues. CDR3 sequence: CASSQLLTGGYGYTF. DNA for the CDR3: TGCGCCAGCAGTCAACTTTTGACAGGGGGCTATGGCTACACCTTC.

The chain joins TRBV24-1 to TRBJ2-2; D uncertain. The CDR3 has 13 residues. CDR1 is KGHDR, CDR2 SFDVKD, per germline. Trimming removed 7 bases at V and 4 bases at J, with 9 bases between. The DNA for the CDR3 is TGTGCCACCAGCGCCCCGGGCACCGGGGAGCTGTTTTTT. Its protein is CATSAPGTGELFF.

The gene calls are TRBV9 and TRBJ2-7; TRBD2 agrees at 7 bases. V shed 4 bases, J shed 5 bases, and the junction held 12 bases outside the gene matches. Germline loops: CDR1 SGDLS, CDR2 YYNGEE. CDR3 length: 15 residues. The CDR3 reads CASSPSGAGKDEQYF. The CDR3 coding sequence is TGTGCCAGCAGCCCGAGTGGAGCGGGAAAGGACGAGCAGTACTTC.

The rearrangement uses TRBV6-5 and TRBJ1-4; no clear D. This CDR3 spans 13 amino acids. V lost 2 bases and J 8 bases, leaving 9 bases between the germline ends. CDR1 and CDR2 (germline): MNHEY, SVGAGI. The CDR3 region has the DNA TGTGCCAGCAGTTACAATTGGCAGGAAAAACTGTTTTTT. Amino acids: CASSYNWQEKLFF.

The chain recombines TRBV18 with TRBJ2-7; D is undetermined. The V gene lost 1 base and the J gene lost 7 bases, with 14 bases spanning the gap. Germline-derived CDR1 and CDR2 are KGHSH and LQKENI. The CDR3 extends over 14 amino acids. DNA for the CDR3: TGTGCCAGCTCACCACGGCCGGGTCCGGAAGAGCAGTACTTC. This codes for CASSPRPGPEEQYF.